The 13 T cell receptor beta chains listed next were all sequenced from one sample in a study of identical twins. TCRdb used MiXCR to reprocess the 5' RACE reads, holding one entry per CDR3 protein. The sample lists around 230,000 distinct CDR3 sequences, 6.5% to 8% occurring once. These data also formed part of another study, on T cells expressing NK-cell markers.

Sequencing was carried out using CD8+ T cells sorted from blood. The receptors were sampled from a woman between 18 and 30 years old in good health.

This clonotype has a handful of counts. J is TRBJ1-1 and V is TRBV9; TRBD1 matches 7 bases. The CDR3 spans 17 residues. The germline gives CDR1 SGDLS, CDR2 YYNGEE. The V segment lost 3 bases and the J segment 5 bases; nucleotides outside the gene matches: 16. The DNA of the CDR3 is TGTGCCAGCAGCGAGTCCTCCAAAGAGGGGGCTAGGACTGAAGCTTTCTTT. This gives the protein CASSESSKEGARTEAFF.

V and J are TRBV11-2 and TRBJ2-6; D uncertain. The germline gives CDR1 SGHAT, CDR2 FQNNGV. Trimming took off 0 bases at V and 0 bases at J, with 3 bases between the two ends. The CDR3 spans 15 residues. Written as DNA, the CDR3 is TGTGCCAGCAGCTTAGACAACTCTGGGGCCAACGTCCTGACTTTC. Its translation is CASSLDNSGANVLTF.

This clonotype was detected a few times. CDR3 in DNA: TGTGCCAGCAGTTTATCAGGGGAAAATCAGCCCCAGCATTTT. It specifies CASSLSGENQPQHF. The V call is TRBV28, the J call TRBJ1-5; D might be TRBD1 (6 bases). Per the germline V gene, CDR1 is MDHEN and CDR2 is SYDVKM. The CDR3 loop spans 14 amino acids. The V end lost 1 base, the J end lost 4 bases, and 8 bases lay between the germline ends.

V usage is TRBV6-1 and J usage is TRBJ1-5, with 7 bases identical to TRBD1. Germline V CDR1 and CDR2: MNHNS, SASEGT. The CDR3 has 14 residues. Trimming took 1 base from V and 8 from J; bases not matched to a gene: 5. The CDR3 DNA sequence: TGTGCCAGCAGTGAAGGAGACAGGGTGAAGCCCCAGCATTTT. Translated, it gives CASSEGDRVKPQHF.

There are a few counts of this clonotype. The chain has TRBV11-2 and TRBJ1-2, with 8 bases identical to TRBD1. Trimming removed 5 bases from V and 5 bases from J; junction bases left unmatched: 1. The CDR3 covers 12 residues. The germline gives CDR1 SGHAT, CDR2 FQNNGV. CDR3 loop: CASSGQGYGYTF. The CDR3 DNA is TGTGCCAGCAGCGGACAGGGTTATGGCTACACCTTC.

J is TRBJ2-7 and V is TRBV4-2; D might be TRBD1 (5 bases). V was shortened by 3 bases and J by 3 bases, with 6 bases between the two germline ends. This CDR3 comprises 12 residues. From germline, CDR1 is LGHNA and CDR2 YNFKEQ. The CDR3 DNA reads as TGTGCCAGCAGCCACCAGGGCTACGAGCAGTACTTC. It is translated as CASSHQGYEQYF.

This chain joins TRBV27 and TRBJ2-7; D is perhaps TRBD2 (6 bases). Trimming stripped 5 bases from V and 6 bases from J, with 17 bases between. The CDR3 runs to 14 residues. In germline, CDR1 is MNHEY, CDR2 SMNVEV (reference sequence). The CDR3 region has the DNA TGTGCCAGCAGTAATCGGGAGACTCGGGGCGAGCAGTACTTC. Translation gives CASSNRETRGEQYF.

This clonotype was picked up a small number of times. V and J are TRBV9 and TRBJ2-5, with TRBD1 matching over 7 bases. Per germline, CDR1 SGDLS and CDR2 YYNGEE. Trimming took 4 bases from V and 2 from J; bases not matched to a gene: 8. There are 15 residues in the CDR3. The CDR3 nucleotides read TGTGCCAGCAGCCCCCAGACAGGGCTACAAGAGACCCAGTACTTC. This gives the protein CASSPQTGLQETQYF.

This clonotype was counted ten times or more. The V gene is TRBV5-1, the J gene TRBJ1-1; D not resolved. V shed 4 bases and J shed 0 bases, with 7 bases lying between them. This CDR3 is 13 amino acids long. CDR1 is SGHRS, CDR2 YFSETQ, per germline. The CDR3 sequence: CASSLSLNTEAFF. The CDR3 DNA is TGCGCCAGCAGCCTTAGTTTGAACACTGAAGCTTTCTTT.

The gene calls are TRBV29-1 and TRBJ1-1; tentative D call: TRBD1 (5 bases). Trimming removed 6 bases at V and 0 bases at J, with 11 bases between. Germline V CDR1 and CDR2: SQVTM, ANQGSEA. CDR3 length: 13 residues. The CDR3 DNA sequence: TGCAGCGTCCTTTGGGGGGTGAACACTGAAGCTTTCTTT. Its translation is CSVLWGVNTEAFF.

The gene calls are TRBV6-5 and TRBJ1-2; unclear D gene. Germline CDR1 MNHEY, CDR2 SVGAGI. The V and J ends lost 4 bases and 7 bases respectively, with 19 bases between them. The CDR3 covers 15 residues. The CDR3 spells CASSSNHRSSSGYTF. The CDR3 DNA reads as TGTGCCAGCAGTTCGAACCACCGATCGTCTTCTGGCTACACCTTC.

This rearrangement joins TRBV4-3 to TRBJ1-5; no reliable D call. V was clipped by 0 bases and J by 4 bases, with 10 bases between them. The germline CDR1 and CDR2 sequences are LGHNA and YSLEER. The CDR3 is 15 amino acids. The CDR3 DNA reads as TGCGCCAGCAGCCAAGATCATACAGTAAATCAGCCCCAGCATTTT. The encoded protein is CASSQDHTVNQPQHF.

There are many counts of this clonotype. This sequence joins TRBV15 and TRBJ1-5, with D maybe TRBD1 (5 bases). The CDR3 consists of 18 residues. Germline CDR1 and CDR2: LNHNV and YYDKDF (reference sequence). Trimming removed 0 bases at V and 5 bases at J, with 20 bases between. The CDR3 nucleotides are TGTGCCACCAGCAGAGATTACAGGCGAGGCCTGGGGGATCAGCCCCAGCATTTT. Translation: CATSRDYRRGLGDQPQHF.